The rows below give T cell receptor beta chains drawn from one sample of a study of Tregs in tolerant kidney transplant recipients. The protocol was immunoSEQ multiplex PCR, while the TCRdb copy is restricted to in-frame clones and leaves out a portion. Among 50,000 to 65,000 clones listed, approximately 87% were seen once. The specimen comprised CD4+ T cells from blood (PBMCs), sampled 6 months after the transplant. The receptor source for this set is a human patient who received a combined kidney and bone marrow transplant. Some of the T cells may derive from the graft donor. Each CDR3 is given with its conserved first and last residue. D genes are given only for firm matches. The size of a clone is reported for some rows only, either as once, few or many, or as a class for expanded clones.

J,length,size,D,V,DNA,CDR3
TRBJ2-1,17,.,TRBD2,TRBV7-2,TGTGCCAGCAGCTACTTTAGCGGGGGGGCGGGTTACAATGAGCAGTTCTTC,CASSYFSGGAGYNEQFF
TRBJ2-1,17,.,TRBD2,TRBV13,TGTGCCAGCAGCTTATCGACTAGCCTCAGCTCCTACAATGAGCAGTTCTTC,CASSLSTSLSSYNEQFF
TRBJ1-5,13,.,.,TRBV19,TGTGCCAGTAGTATAGATCAGAATCAGCCCCAGCATTTT,CASSIDQNQPQHF
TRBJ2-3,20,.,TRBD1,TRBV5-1,TGCGCCAGCAGCTTTAGGAAGGTCCCGGGGACAGAGAAGAGCACAGATACGCAGTATTTT,CASSFRKVPGTEKSTDTQYF
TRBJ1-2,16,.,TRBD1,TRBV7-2,TGTGCCAGCAGCTTAGGGACAGGGGGCGCCTACTATGGCTACACCTTC,CASSLGTGGAYYGYTF
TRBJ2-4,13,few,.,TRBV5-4,TGTGCCAGCAGCTTGGGGGGGGTTAGCGGACAGTACTTC,CASSLGGVSGQYF
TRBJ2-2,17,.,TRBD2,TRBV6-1,TGTGCCAGCAGTGAAGCGCTTCTAGCGGTGAACACCGGGGAGCTGTTTTTT,CASSEALLAVNTGELFF
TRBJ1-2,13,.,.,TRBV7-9,TGTGCCAGCAGCTTAGGGGCCCCCTATGGCTACACCTTC,CASSLGAPYGYTF
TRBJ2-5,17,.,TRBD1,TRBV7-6,TGTGCCAGCAGCTTCGGTGGGACAGGGGGCATGGGGGAGACCCAGTACTTC,CASSFGGTGGMGETQYF
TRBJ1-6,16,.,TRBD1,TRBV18,TGTGCCAGCTCACTAACGGGACAGCGTTCCCGTTCACCCCTCCACTTT,CASSLTGQRSRSPLHF
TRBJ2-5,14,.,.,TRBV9,TGTGCCAGCAGTCCTGGGCTCCAACGGGAGACCCAGTACTTC,CASSPGLQRETQYF
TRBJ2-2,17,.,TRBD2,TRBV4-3,TGCGCCAGCAGCCAAGATGGACGGACTAGCGTCACCGGGGAGCTGTTTTTT,CASSQDGRTSVTGELFF
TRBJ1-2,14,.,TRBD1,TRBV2,TGTGCCAGCAGTCAGGGACAGGGCGACTATGGCTACACCTTC,CASSQGQGDYGYTF
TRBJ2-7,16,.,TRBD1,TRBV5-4,TGTGCCAGCAGCCCCGGACAGGGTTTCTCCTCCTACGAGCAGTACTTC,CASSPGQGFSSYEQYF
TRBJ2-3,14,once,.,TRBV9,TGTGCCAGCAGCGTACCAGGGGGCACAGATACGCAGTATTTT,CASSVPGGTDTQYF
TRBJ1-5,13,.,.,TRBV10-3,TGTGCCATCAGTTCAGGGGGCAATCAGCCCCAGCATTTT,CAISSGGNQPQHF
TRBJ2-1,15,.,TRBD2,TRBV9,TGTGCCAGCAGCTCAAGCGGGAGCTCCTACAATGAGCAGTTCTTC,CASSSSGSSYNEQFF
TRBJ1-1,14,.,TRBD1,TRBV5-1,TGCGCCAGCAGCGACAGGGGGGCGAACACTGAAGCTTTCTTT,CASSDRGANTEAFF
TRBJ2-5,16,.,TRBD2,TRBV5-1,TGCGCCAGCAGCTACATCCCCGGGACTAGCCAAGAGACCCAGTACTTC,CASSYIPGTSQETQYF
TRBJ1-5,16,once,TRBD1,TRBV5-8,TGTGCCAGCAGCTTATACGGGACAGGGTATGGGCAGCCCCAGCATTTT,CASSLYGTGYGQPQHF
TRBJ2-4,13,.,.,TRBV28,TGTGCCAGCAGTTTATCCCGGGTCAACATTCAGTACTTC,CASSLSRVNIQYF
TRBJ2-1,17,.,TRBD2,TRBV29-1,TGCAGCGTTGAAGGACTAGCGGGAGGTACAACCTACAATGAGCAGTTCTTC,CSVEGLAGGTTYNEQFF
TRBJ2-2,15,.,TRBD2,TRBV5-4,TGTGCCAGCAGCCAGGGACTAGCCAGCACCGGGGAGCTGTTTTTT,CASSQGLASTGELFF
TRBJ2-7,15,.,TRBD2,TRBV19,TGTGCCAGTAGCCGACTAGCGGCGAATTCCTACGAGCAGTACTTC,CASSRLAANSYEQYF
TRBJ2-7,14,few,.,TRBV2,TGTGCCAGCAGTGTCCGCAGGGTCAACTACGAGCAGTACTTC,CASSVRRVNYEQYF
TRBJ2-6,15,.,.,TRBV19,TGTGCCAGTAGTAAATCTAGGTCTGGGGCCAACGTCCTGACTTTC,CASSKSRSGANVLTF
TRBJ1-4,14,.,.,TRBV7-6,TGTGCCGGCAGCTCCCTAGGCCCTAATGAAAAACTGTTTTTT,CAGSSLGPNEKLFF
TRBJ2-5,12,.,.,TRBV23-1,TGCGCCAGCAGTCAATTGAGAGAGACCCAGTACTTC,CASSQLRETQYF
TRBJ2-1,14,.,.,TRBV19,TGTGCCAGTAGCATAGTTCGGGGTGTCAATGAGCAGTTCTTC,CASSIVRGVNEQFF
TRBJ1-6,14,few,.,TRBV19,TGTGCCAGCCAACAGGACAGCCAGTATTCACCCCTCCACTTT,CASQQDSQYSPLHF
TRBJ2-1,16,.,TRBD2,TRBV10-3,TGTGCCATCAGTGGACTTAGCGGGGGTTCCTACAATGAGCAGTTCTTC,CAISGLSGGSYNEQFF
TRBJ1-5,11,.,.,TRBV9,TGTGCCAGCAGCGCCGGAGGAGCCCAGCATTTT,CASSAGGAQHF
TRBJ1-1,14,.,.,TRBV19,TGTGCCAGTACAACTCAACGGGGGGGGACTGAAGCTTTCTTT,CASTTQRGGTEAFF
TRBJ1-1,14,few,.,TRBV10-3,TGTGCCATCAGTCGGGGGGGTATGAACACTGAAGCTTTCTTT,CAISRGGMNTEAFF
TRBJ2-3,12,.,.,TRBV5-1,TGCGCCAGCAGCTTTTCGGGAGATACGCAGTATTTT,CASSFSGDTQYF
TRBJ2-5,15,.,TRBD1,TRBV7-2,TGTGCCAGCACCCCAGACAGGGCATTGCGGGAGACCCAGTACTTC,CASTPDRALRETQYF
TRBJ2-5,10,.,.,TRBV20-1,TGCAGTGCCCCAGGGGATGAGCAGTACTTC,CSAPGDEQYF
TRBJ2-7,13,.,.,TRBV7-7,TGTGCCAGCAGCCCAAGCCCTGGCTACGAGCAGTACTTC,CASSPSPGYEQYF
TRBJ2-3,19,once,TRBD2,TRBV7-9,TGTGCCAGCAGCTTAGGAATAGTTACGGTACTAGCGGACACAGATACGCAGTATTTT,CASSLGIVTVLADTDTQYF
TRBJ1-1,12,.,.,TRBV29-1,TGCAGCGTTGAACGGGGGTTCACTGAAGCTTTCTTT,CSVERGFTEAFF
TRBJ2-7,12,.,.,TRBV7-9,TGTGCCAGCAGGCCGGTTTCCAACGAGCAGTACTTC,CASRPVSNEQYF
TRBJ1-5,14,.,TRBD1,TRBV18,TGTGCCAGCTCACGGGACAGGAACAATCAGCCCCAGCATTTT,CASSRDRNNQPQHF
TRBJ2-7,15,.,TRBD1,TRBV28,TGTGCCAGCAGTGGCCCCGGGACAGGAAACTACGAGCAGTACTTC,CASSGPGTGNYEQYF
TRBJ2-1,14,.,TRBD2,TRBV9,TGTGCCAGCAGCCCTAGCGGGAGAGGTTGGGAGCAGTTCTTC,CASSPSGRGWEQFF
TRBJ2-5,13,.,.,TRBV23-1,TGCGCCAGCAGTCGCCACACCCAAGAGACCCAGTACTTC,CASSRHTQETQYF
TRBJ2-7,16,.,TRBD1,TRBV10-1,TGCGCCAGCAGTGAGTTCGGGACAGCTATCCCTCACGAGCAGTACTTC,CASSEFGTAIPHEQYF
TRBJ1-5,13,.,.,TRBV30,TGTGCCTGGAGTGTCAATAGCAATCAGCCCCAGCATTTT,CAWSVNSNQPQHF
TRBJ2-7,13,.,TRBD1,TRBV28,TGTGCCAGCAGACCAACAGGGGAGTGGGAGCAGTACTTC,CASRPTGEWEQYF
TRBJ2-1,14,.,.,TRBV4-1,TGCGCCAGCAGCCAAAGAGACAGTAACAATGAGCAGTTCTTC,CASSQRDSNNEQFF
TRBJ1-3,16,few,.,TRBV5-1,TGCGCCAGCAGCTTGGTTGTAGGGGGATCTGGAAACACCATATATTTT,CASSLVVGGSGNTIYF
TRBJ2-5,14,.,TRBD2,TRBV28,TGTGCCAGCAGTCTCACTAGCGGCGGAGAGACCCAGTACTTC,CASSLTSGGETQYF
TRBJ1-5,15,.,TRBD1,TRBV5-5,TGTGCCAGCAGCCTCGACAGGGGGTCGATTCAGCCCCAGCATTTT,CASSLDRGSIQPQHF
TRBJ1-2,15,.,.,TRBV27,TGTGCCAGCAGTTTCCTGACGGGAGGGCGGGGGGGCTACACCTTC,CASSFLTGGRGGYTF